A selection of T cell receptor beta chains follows, all from one sample in a study of blood T cell repertoires in COVID-19. The protocol was immunoSEQ multiplex PCR, while the TCRdb copy is restricted to in-frame clones and leaves out a portion. The sample lists about 140,000 clones; about 80% were seen once. Sequencing used peripheral blood. Receptor source: a human donor in a cohort sampled during active COVID-19. Both conserved end residues are part of each CDR3. Each record gives: D gene, V gene, clone size, J gene, CDR3 length, CDR3 DNA, CDR3 protein. A D gene is named only where the DNA matches it firmly. For some rows the clone size is stated as once, few or many, or as a class when expanded; others skip it.

TRBD1,TRBV4-3,-,TRBJ1-1,16,TGCGCCAGCAGCCAAGGCCGGGACAGGGGGAACACTGAAGCTTTCTTT,CASSQGRDRGNTEAFF
-,TRBV10-3,-,TRBJ2-7,13,TGTGCCATCAGTACCAGGGGTACCTACGAGCAGTACTTC,CAISTRGTYEQYF
-,TRBV5-1,-,TRBJ2-1,13,TGCGCCAGCAGCTTGGACAGGAACAATGAGCAGTTCTTC,CASSLDRNNEQFF
TRBD2,TRBV3-1/TRBV3-2,-,TRBJ2-1,16,TGTGCCAGCAGCCAAGTAAGTAGCGGGTATAACAATGAGCAGTTCTTC,CASSQVSSGYNNEQFF
TRBD1,TRBV5-1,-,TRBJ1-4,16,TGCGCCAGCAGCTTGGGGGACAGGGGAACTAATGAAAAACTGTTTTTT,CASSLGDRGTNEKLFF
-,TRBV19,-,TRBJ1-2,14,TGTGCCAGTACCACAGGTGGGGCTAACTATGGCTACACCTTC,CASTTGGANYGYTF
TRBD2,TRBV19,-,TRBJ2-1,15,TGTGCCAGTAGTACTGGGACTAGCGGGAGTAATGAGCAGTTCTTC,CASSTGTSGSNEQFF
TRBD1,TRBV28,-,TRBJ2-7,14,TGTGCCAGCAGTTTATATCAGGGGGCGGGAGAGCAGTACTTC,CASSLYQGAGEQYF
-,TRBV29-1,-,TRBJ2-7,12,TGCAGCGCCGCTAGCGCATACTACGAGCAGTACTTC,CSAASAYYEQYF
TRBD2,TRBV7-8,many,TRBJ2-1,16,TGTGCCAGCAGCCGACCCGGGACTACCACTTACAATGAGCAGTTCTTC,CASSRPGTTTYNEQFF
-,TRBV4-2,-,TRBJ1-2,15,TGTGCCAGCAGCCCCCAGGGAGGAGACAACTATGGCTACACCTTC,CASSPQGGDNYGYTF
-,TRBV19,-,TRBJ2-1,13,TGTGCCAGTAGTACCCTCCTTAGCCATGAGCAGTTCTTC,CASSTLLSHEQFF
TRBD2,TRBV18,-,TRBJ2-3,17,TGTGCCAGCTCACCTTTAGCGGGAGGAGCTCTCACAGATACGCAGTATTTT,CASSPLAGGALTDTQYF
TRBD2,TRBV10-3,-,TRBJ2-1,13,TGTGCCACGGGGACTAGCGCTTACAATGAGCAGTTCTTC,CATGTSAYNEQFF
-,TRBV18,-,TRBJ1-5,13,TGTGCCAGCTCACCTATGGGCGATCAGCCCCAGCATTTT,CASSPMGDQPQHF
-,TRBV12-3/TRBV12-4,-,TRBJ2-1,12,TGTGCCAGCAGTTTACCCCCCAGTGAGCAGTTCTTC,CASSLPPSEQFF
TRBD2,TRBV15,-,TRBJ2-1,18,TGTGCCACCAGCAGAGATACCGGGACTAGCGGGAAGGGAGATGAGCAGTTCTTC,CATSRDTGTSGKGDEQFF
TRBD2,TRBV11-3,-,TRBJ2-1,16,TGTGCCAGCAGCTTAGATGGGACTAGCGGCTACAATGAGCAGTTCTTC,CASSLDGTSGYNEQFF
TRBD2,TRBV19,once,TRBJ2-5,15,TGTGCCAGTATGGGACTAGCGGGAGGGCAGGAGACCCAGTACTTC,CASMGLAGGQETQYF
TRBD1,TRBV6-6,-,TRBJ1-1,13,TGTGCCAGCGGACAGGATAGATACACTGAAGCTTTCTTT,CASGQDRYTEAFF
-,TRBV7-9,-,TRBJ2-2,14,TGTGCCAGCAGCTTAACTCCCACCACCGGGGAGCTGTTTTTT,CASSLTPTTGELFF
TRBD2,TRBV27,-,TRBJ2-5,14,TGTGCCAGCAGTTTACTAGCGGGAGAAGAGACCCAGTACTTC,CASSLLAGEETQYF
-,TRBV19,-,TRBJ2-1,15,TGTGCCAGTAGTACAGACAGGAATTCCTACAATGAGCAGTTCTTC,CASSTDRNSYNEQFF
-,TRBV29-1,once,TRBJ2-2,14,TGCTCCGTTGGGGTCCAGCAGGTCACCGGGGAGCTGTTTTTT,CSVGVQQVTGELFF
-,TRBV5-1,-,TRBJ2-1,15,TGCGCCAGCAGCTTGAGGCAGGGAGGCGACAATGAGCAGTTCTTC,CASSLRQGGDNEQFF
-,TRBV5-1,-,TRBJ1-1,15,TGCGCCAGCAGCTTGGGGCCAGGGGTGGGCACTGAAGCTTTCTTT,CASSLGPGVGTEAFF
TRBD2,TRBV11-1,-,TRBJ2-5,15,TGTGCCAGCAGCGAGGGACTAGCGGGAGTCGAGACCCAGTACTTC,CASSEGLAGVETQYF
-,TRBV25-1,-,TRBJ2-7,14,TGTGCCAGCAGTAAACCCGGAGATTCCTACGAGCAGTACTTC,CASSKPGDSYEQYF
TRBD2,TRBV9,-,TRBJ2-2,17,TGTGCCAGCAGCGTAGAACTAGCGGGAGGGTTCACCGGGGAGCTGTTTTTT,CASSVELAGGFTGELFF
TRBD2,TRBV9,-,TRBJ2-7,14,TGTGCCAGCGGGAGGACTAGCGGGTCCTACGAGCAGTACTTC,CASGRTSGSYEQYF
-,TRBV5-5,-,TRBJ2-2,15,TGTGCCAGCAGCTCCCTGCAAGGGGCGACCGGGGAGCTGTTTTTT,CASSSLQGATGELFF